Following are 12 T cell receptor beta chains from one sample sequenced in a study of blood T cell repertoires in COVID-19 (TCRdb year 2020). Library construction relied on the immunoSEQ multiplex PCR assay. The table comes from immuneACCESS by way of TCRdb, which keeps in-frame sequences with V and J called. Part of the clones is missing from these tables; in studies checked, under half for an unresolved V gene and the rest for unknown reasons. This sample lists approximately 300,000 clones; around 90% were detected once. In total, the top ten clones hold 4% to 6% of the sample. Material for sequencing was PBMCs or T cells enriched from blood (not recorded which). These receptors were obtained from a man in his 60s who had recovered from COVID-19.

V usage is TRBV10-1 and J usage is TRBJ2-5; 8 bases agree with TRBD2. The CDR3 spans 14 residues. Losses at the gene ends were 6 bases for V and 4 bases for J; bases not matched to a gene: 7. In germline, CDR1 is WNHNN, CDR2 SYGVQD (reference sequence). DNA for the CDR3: TGCGCCAGCAGCCCGAACCGGGGGGGAGAGACCCAGTACTTC. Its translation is CASSPNRGGETQYF.

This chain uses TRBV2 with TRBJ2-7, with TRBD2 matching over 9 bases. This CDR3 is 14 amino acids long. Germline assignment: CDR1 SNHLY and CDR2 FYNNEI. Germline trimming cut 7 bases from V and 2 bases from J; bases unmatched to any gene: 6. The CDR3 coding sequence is TGTGCCAGCAAGGAGACTAGCGGTACCTACGAGCAGTACTTC. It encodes CASKETSGTYEQYF. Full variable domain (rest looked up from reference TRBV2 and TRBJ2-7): EPEVTQTPSHQVTQMGQEVILRCVPISNHLYFYWYRQILGQKVEFLVSFYNNEISEKSEIFDDQFSVERPDGSNFTLKIRSTKLEDSAMYFCASKETSGTYEQYFGPGTRLTVT.

CDR3 protein: CAISKTGGSAGELFF. CDR3 nucleotides: TGTGCCATCAGTAAAACAGGGGGCTCGGCCGGGGAGCTGTTTTTT. This rearrangement joins TRBV10-3 to TRBJ2-2; TRBD1 aligns across 9 bases. The junction had 7 bases not matched to a gene; V was cut back by 5 bases and J by 6 bases. Germline V gene lookup returns CDR1 ENHRY and CDR2 SYGVKD. The CDR3 extends over 15 amino acids.

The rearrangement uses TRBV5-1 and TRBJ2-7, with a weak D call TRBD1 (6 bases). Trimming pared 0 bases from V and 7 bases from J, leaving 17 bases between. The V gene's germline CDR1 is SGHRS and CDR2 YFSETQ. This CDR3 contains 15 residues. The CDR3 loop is CASSLETGSRWEQYF. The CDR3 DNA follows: TGCGCCAGCAGCTTGGAAACAGGGTCGCGCTGGGAGCAGTACTTC.

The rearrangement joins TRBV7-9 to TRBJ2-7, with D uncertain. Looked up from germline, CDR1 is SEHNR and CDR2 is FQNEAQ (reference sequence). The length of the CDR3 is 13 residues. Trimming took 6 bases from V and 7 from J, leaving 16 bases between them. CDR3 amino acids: CASRSPPRLEQYF. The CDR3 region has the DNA TGTGCCAGCAGGTCCCCACCCCGACTGGAGCAGTACTTC.

CDR3 region: CASRTGSYNSPLHF. CDR3 DNA: TGTGCCAGCCGGACAGGGTCCTATAATTCACCCCTCCACTTT. The rearrangement uses TRBV9 and TRBJ1-6; TRBD1 agrees at 8 bases. The ends lost 7 bases at V and 1 base at J; junction bases unmatched: 1. The CDR3 is made up of 14 amino acids. Germline CDR1 is SGDLS and CDR2 is YYNGEE.

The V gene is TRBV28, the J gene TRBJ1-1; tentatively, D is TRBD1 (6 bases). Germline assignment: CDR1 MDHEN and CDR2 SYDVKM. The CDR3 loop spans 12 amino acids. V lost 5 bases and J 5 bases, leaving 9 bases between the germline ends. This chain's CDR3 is CASSAGTTEAFF. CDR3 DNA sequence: TGTGCCAGCAGTGCCGGGACAACTGAAGCTTTCTTT. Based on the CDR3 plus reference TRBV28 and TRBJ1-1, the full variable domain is DVKVTQSSRYLVKRTGEKVFLECVQDMDHENMFWYRQDPGLGLRLIYFSYDVKMKEKGDIPEGYSVSREKKERFSLILESASTNQTSMYLCASSAGTTEAFFGQGTRLTVV.

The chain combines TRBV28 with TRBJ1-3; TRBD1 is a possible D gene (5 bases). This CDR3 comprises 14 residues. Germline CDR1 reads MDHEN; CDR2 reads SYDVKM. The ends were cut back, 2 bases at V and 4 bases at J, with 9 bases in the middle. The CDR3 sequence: CASSLGGEGNTIYF. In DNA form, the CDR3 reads TGTGCCAGCAGTTTAGGGGGGGAAGGAAACACCATATATTTT.

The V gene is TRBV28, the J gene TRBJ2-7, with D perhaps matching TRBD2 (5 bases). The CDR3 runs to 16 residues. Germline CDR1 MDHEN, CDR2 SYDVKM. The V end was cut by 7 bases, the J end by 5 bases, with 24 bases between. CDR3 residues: CASIQSGSLLGDEQYF. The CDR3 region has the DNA TGTGCCAGCATCCAAAGTGGTAGCCTTCTCGGGGACGAGCAGTACTTC.

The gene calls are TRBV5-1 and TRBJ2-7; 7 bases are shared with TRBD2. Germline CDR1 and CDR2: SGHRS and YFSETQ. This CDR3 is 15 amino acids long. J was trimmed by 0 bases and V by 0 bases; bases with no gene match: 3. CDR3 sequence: CASSLVGGSSYEQYF. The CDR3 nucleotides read TGCGCCAGCAGCTTGGTGGGGGGGAGCTCCTACGAGCAGTACTTC.

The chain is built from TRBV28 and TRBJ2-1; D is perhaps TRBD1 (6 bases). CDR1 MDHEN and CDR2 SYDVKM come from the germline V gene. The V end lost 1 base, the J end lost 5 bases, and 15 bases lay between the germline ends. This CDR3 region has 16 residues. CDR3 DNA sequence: TGTGCCAGCAGTTTATCGGGTCAGGGGAAAGACAATGAGCAGTTCTTC. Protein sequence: CASSLSGQGKDNEQFF. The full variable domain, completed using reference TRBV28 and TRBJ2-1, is DVKVTQSSRYLVKRTGEKVFLECVQDMDHENMFWYRQDPGLGLRLIYFSYDVKMKEKGDIPEGYSVSREKKERFSLILESASTNQTSMYLCASSLSGQGKDNEQFFGPGTRLTVL.

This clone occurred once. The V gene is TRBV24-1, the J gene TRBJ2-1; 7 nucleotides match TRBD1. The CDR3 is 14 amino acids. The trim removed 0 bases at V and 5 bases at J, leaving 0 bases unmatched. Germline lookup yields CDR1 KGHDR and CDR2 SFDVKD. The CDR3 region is CATSDLTGDNEQFF. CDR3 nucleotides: TGTGCCACCAGTGATTTGACAGGGGACAATGAGCAGTTCTTC.